Below are 20 T cell receptor beta chains sequenced from a single sample in a study of T cells in Graves' hyperthyroidism and ophthalmopathy. Researchers amplified the TCR beta CDR3 regions from RNA transcripts. Carried out on the TCR CDR3, a first-round RT-PCR used the HTBI primer set. TCRdb redid the calling of the multiplex PCR reads with MiXCR, one entry per CDR3 protein. The data contain over 700,000 distinct CDR3 sequences, about two fifths of them singletons. The sample was blood. The receptor set was obtained from a young man with Graves' hyperthyroidism.

This clonotype was observed a few times. The V call is TRBV4-1, the J call TRBJ2-2; D unresolved. V lost 0 bases and J lost 0, with 17 bases in between. Germline CDR1 is MGHRA and CDR2 is YSYEKL. The CDR3 extends over 19 amino acids. CDR3 loop: CASSQESPQASSNTGELFF. In DNA, the CDR3 is TGCGCCAGCAGCCAAGAAAGTCCTCAGGCGTCATCGAACACCGGGGAGCTGTTTTTT.

This clonotype came up a few times. The chain employs TRBV20-1 and TRBJ2-6; D is unresolved. In germline, CDR1 is DFQATT, CDR2 SNEGSKA (reference sequence). CDR3 length: 14 residues. With 1 base removed from V and 4 bases from J, the gap between germline ends came to 8 bases. The CDR3 region is CSARVGAGANVLTF. In nucleotides, the CDR3 is TGCAGTGCTAGAGTTGGCGCAGGGGCCAACGTCCTGACTTTC.

There are many counts of this clonotype. The genes are TRBV7-9 and TRBJ2-7, with D maybe TRBD1 (6 bases). Germline loops: CDR1 SEHNR, CDR2 FQNEAQ (reference sequence). The CDR3 loop spans 14 amino acids. Trimming removed 4 bases at V and 3 bases at J, with 13 bases between. CDR3 nucleotide sequence: TGTGCCAGCAGCTCGACAGGCCATCTCTACGAGCAGTACTTC. Translated: CASSSTGHLYEQYF. The variable domain in full, completed from reference TRBV7-9 and TRBJ2-7, reads DTGVSQNPRHKITKRGQNVTFRCDPISEHNRLYWYRQTLGQGPEFLTYFQNEAQLEKSRLLSDRFSAERPKGSFSTLEIQRTEQGDSAMYLCASSSTGHLYEQYFGPGTRLTVT.

This clonotype was observed many times. The chain uses TRBV11-3 and TRBJ1-2; unclear D gene. The V end was cut by 5 bases, the J end by 8 bases, with 15 bases between. CDR3 length equals 13 residues. CDR1 and CDR2 from the germline V gene are SGHNT and YENEEA. CDR3 loop: CASSGGIHEGYTF. CDR3 nucleotides: TGTGCCAGCAGCGGCGGGATCCACGAGGGCTACACCTTC.

This sequence joins TRBV11-2 and TRBJ2-7, with TRBD1 matching 9 bases. This CDR3 contains 16 residues. The trim removed 5 bases at V and 3 bases at J, leaving 11 bases unmatched. Germline V CDR1 and CDR2: SGHAT, FQNNGV. CDR3 nucleotides: TGTGCCAGCAGCCCGAAACCCCGGGACAGGGACTACGAGCAGTACTTC. Amino acids: CASSPKPRDRDYEQYF. Full variable domain (remainder filled in from reference TRBV11-2 and TRBJ2-7): EAGVAQSPRYKIIEKRQSVAFWCNPISGHATLYWYQQILGQGPKLLIQFQNNGVVDDSQLPKDRFSAERLKGVDSTLKIQPAKLEDSAVYLCASSPKPRDRDYEQYFGPGTRLTVT.

This clonotype was counted at least ten times. The genes are TRBV19 and TRBJ1-2; a weak D match, TRBD1 (6 bases). The length of the CDR3 is 14 residues. V lost 5 bases to trimming and J lost 3 bases, with 13 bases between them. CDR1 is LNHDA and CDR2 is SQIVND in the germline V gene (reference sequence). The DNA of the CDR3 is TGTGCCAGTAGTTGGCAGGGGAACTACTATGGCTACACCTTC. It translates to CASSWQGNYYGYTF.

The V call is TRBV5-1, the J call TRBJ2-7; either TRBD1 or TRBD2 may supply D (6 bases each). CDR3 length: 14 amino acids. Germline V gene lookup returns CDR1 SGHRS and CDR2 YFSETQ. V was cut by 0 bases and J by 5 bases, with 12 bases left in between. CDR3 sequence: CASSLGWGAHEQYF. DNA for the CDR3: TGCGCCAGCAGCTTGGGATGGGGGGCCCACGAGCAGTACTTC.

In this sample, this clonotype turned up many times. The V and J genes are TRBV19 and TRBJ2-6, with D hard to call. This CDR3 region has 16 residues. V lost 5 bases to trimming and J lost 2 bases, with 13 bases between them. Per the germline V gene, CDR1 is LNHDA and CDR2 is SQIVND (reference sequence). CDR3 DNA: TGTGCCAGTAGTCCGAGTGGGGTCACTGGGGCCAACGTCCTGACTTTC. Protein product: CASSPSGVTGANVLTF.

About this clonotype itself: It may be a read error: a sequence one base away is much more abundant. The gene calls are TRBV12-3 or TRBV12-4 and TRBJ1-2; D might be TRBD1 (5 bases). This CDR3 spans 12 amino acids. V lost 3 bases and J 7 bases, leaving 9 bases between the germline ends. CDR3 bases: TGTGCCAGCAGTTTGACAGTCTGTGGCTACACCTTC. It encodes CASSLTVCGYTF.

As DNA, the CDR3 is TGTGCCAGCAGTTTACTTCAGGACGGGCCGGGCGAGCAGTACTTC. Amino acid sequence: CASSLLQDGPGEQYF. The V call is TRBV6-5, the J call TRBJ2-7; no definite D call. The V and J ends lost 4 bases and 6 bases respectively, with 19 bases between them. Germline values: CDR1 MNHEY, CDR2 SVGAGI. The CDR3 runs to 15 residues.

A few counts support this clonotype. The V call is TRBV19, the J call TRBJ1-3, with 9 positions matching TRBD1. Germline V gives CDR1 LNHDA, CDR2 SQIVND (reference sequence). The CDR3 loop spans 17 amino acids. Trimming at V came to 5 bases and at J to 0 bases, leaving 8 bases not matched to a gene. As DNA, the CDR3 is TGTGCCAGTAGTCCCATCCGGGACAGGGTCTCTGGAAACACCATATATTTT. Its protein product is CASSPIRDRVSGNTIYF.

For the CDR3, the DNA is TGTGCCAGCAGCTCCGAAGACACCCGGGGGTACGAGCAGTACTTC. As protein: CASSSEDTRGYEQYF. V usage is TRBV7-8 and J usage is TRBJ2-7; D might be TRBD2 (6 bases). V was pared by 4 bases and J by 4 bases, with 17 bases between. Germline V gene lookup returns CDR1 SGHVS and CDR2 FQNEAQ. CDR3 length equals 15 residues.

This clonotype was counted ten times or more. The rearrangement uses TRBV29-1 and TRBJ1-1; 9 bases map to TRBD1. CDR3 length: 13 amino acids. V lost 7 bases to trimming and J lost 6 bases; unmatched junction nucleotides: 9. Germline CDR1 reads SQVTM; CDR2 reads ANQGSEA. The DNA of the CDR3 is TGCAGCGGGGGGACAGGGCGGCCGCCTGAAGCTTTCTTT. Amino acid sequence: CSGGTGRPPEAFF. The full variable domain, its missing parts supplied by reference TRBV29-1 and TRBJ1-1, is SAVISQKPSRDICQRGTSLTIQCQVDSQVTMMFWYRQQPGQSLTLIATANQGSEATYESGFVIDKFPISRPNLTFSTLTVSNMSPEDSSIYLCSGGTGRPPEAFFGQGTRLTVV.

This clonotype was recorded at least ten times. This chain's CDR3 is CASSEGHLNTEAFF. CDR3 DNA sequence: TGTGCCAGCAGCGAGGGACACTTGAACACTGAAGCTTTCTTT. V and J are TRBV9 and TRBJ1-1; a weak D match, TRBD1 (6 bases). The germline V gene has CDR1 SGDLS and CDR2 YYNGEE. The V and J ends lost 3 bases and 0 bases respectively, with 9 bases between them. This CDR3 is built from 14 residues.

The CDR3 DNA is TGTGCCAGCAGTTTATGGGGATCTAATGAAAAACTGTTTTTT. Translated, it gives CASSLWGSNEKLFF. The J gene is TRBJ1-4, the V gene TRBV27; D remains unclear. V was trimmed by 1 base and J by 3 bases, leaving 6 bases between them. The CDR3 runs to 14 residues. In germline, CDR1 is MNHEY, CDR2 SMNVEV (reference sequence).

V gene TRBV9 combines with J gene TRBJ1-5, with D possibly TRBD1 on 6 matching bases. The germline V and J ends were trimmed by 0 bases and 4 bases, with 14 bases remaining between them. This CDR3 is 16 amino acids long. Germline-derived CDR1 and CDR2 are SGDLS and YYNGEE. CDR3 nucleotides: TGTGCCAGCAGCGTAGGGGGGGGGGCAAAAAATCAGCCCCAGCATTTT. Amino acid sequence: CASSVGGGAKNQPQHF.

This chain links TRBV12-3 or TRBV12-4 with TRBJ1-4; D might be TRBD1 (5 bases). The V gene lost 5 bases and the J gene lost 3 bases, with 13 bases spanning the gap. The CDR3 is 15 amino acids. Here the CDR3 DNA reads TGTGCCAGCAGTGAATACGGGACGTCTAATGAAAAACTGTTTTTT. Its protein is CASSEYGTSNEKLFF.

With respect to this clonotype: Since a much larger clone is just one base distant, this may be a read error. This chain links TRBV29-1 with TRBJ2-5; 8 bases align to TRBD2. Germline values: CDR1 SQVTM, CDR2 ANQGSEA. The CDR3 covers 13 residues. V gave up 6 bases and J gave up 3 bases; unmatched junction bases: 6. CDR3: CSVGSGGEETQYF. CDR3 sequence (DNA): TGCAGCGTCGGGAGCGGGGGCGAAGAGACCCAGTACTTC.

CDR3 coding DNA: TGTGCCAGCAGCCCCGAAGGTTCGGGAAACACCATATATTTT. Residues: CASSPEGSGNTIYF. The chain couples TRBV7-2 to TRBJ1-3, with D unresolved. The CDR3 covers 14 residues. The ends were cut back, 5 bases at V and 4 bases at J, with 12 bases in the middle. CDR1 and CDR2 (germline): SGHTA, FQGNSA. Filled out from reference TRBV7-2 and TRBJ1-3, the complete variable domain reads GAGVSQSPSNKVTEKGKDVELRCDPISGHTALYWYRQSLGQGLEFLIYFQGNSAPDKSGLPSDRFSAERTGGSVSTLTIQRTQQEDSAVYLCASSPEGSGNTIYFGEGSWLTVV.

This clonotype was recorded a few times. The rearrangement joins TRBV7-3 to TRBJ2-7; no clear D. This CDR3 has 16 amino acids. Germline V gene data show CDR1 as SGHTA and CDR2 as FQGTGA. V was shortened by 2 bases and J by 6 bases, with 20 bases between the two germline ends. This CDR3 reads CASSLEGPSPFSEQYF. CDR3 bases: TGTGCCAGCAGCTTAGAAGGCCCAAGCCCCTTCTCCGAGCAGTACTTC.